Sequencing of this TCR beta chain was carried out in a study of blood T cell repertoires in COVID-19. Study in general: There were acute and convalescent COVID-19 samples, and they came from the United States, Italy and Spain.

Under the authors' procedure: Estimated nucleated cell counts came from reference gene primer amplification. Profiling relied on immunoSEQ multiplex PCR, and the TCRdb table lists in-frame clones only, not all of them. Clonal size and the V and J genes are those of that table, whereas D and trimming came from the DNA. The repertoire has fewer than 200,000 clones, around 82% of them found once; the top ten carry 11%. From germline, CDR1 is SNHLY and CDR2 FYNNEI. This CDR3 is 15 amino acids long. Unmatched junction bases numbered 9, after V lost 6 bases and J lost 3 bases. J is TRBJ2-7 and V is TRBV2, with 9 bases matching TRBD1. This receptor was obtained from a man between 65 and 85 years old with active or convalescent COVID-19. Sequencing was carried out using peripheral blood. The chain's CDR3 is CASRATGGKVYEQYF. CDR3 bases: TGTGCCAGCAGAGCTACAGGGGGCAAGGTCTACGAGCAGTACTTC.